Presented here are 27 T cell receptor beta chains from one specimen sequenced in a study of OX40 agonist ivuxolimab in advanced cancers. Sequenced by immunoSEQ multiplex PCR; TCRdb stores in-frame clones only, minus some. Seen here are roughly 48,000 clones, 70% to 85% observed once, and the top ten hold 0.95% to 1.3%. Material: CD4+ or CD8+ T cells sorted from blood, obtained in a trial of the OX40 agonist ivuxolimab. The source of these receptors is an adult with an advanced solid tumor such as melanoma, head and neck, liver or kidney cancer.

The rearrangement links TRBV7-9 to TRBJ1-4, with 7 nucleotides matching TRBD1. The CDR3 loop spans 15 amino acids. V lost 1 base, J lost 8 bases, and 7 bases stayed unmatched. Germline CDR1 is SEHNR and CDR2 is FQNEAQ (reference sequence). This CDR3 is CASSLGSTGEEKLFF. As DNA, the CDR3 is TGTGCCAGCAGCTTAGGATCCACAGGGGAAGAAAAACTGTTTTTT.

The chain combines TRBV6-5 with TRBJ2-7, with TRBD2 matching over 7 bases. This CDR3 is 14 amino acids long. J gave up 7 bases and V 4 bases, and 10 bases lay outside the gene matches. The germline gives CDR1 MNHEY, CDR2 SVGAGI. CDR3 DNA: TGTGCCAGCAGTTTGGGACGGGAGGTTGGTGAGCAGTACTTC. This gives the protein CASSLGREVGEQYF.

V gene TRBV6-1 combines with J gene TRBJ1-5; tentatively, D is TRBD1 (6 bases). The CDR3 extends over 15 amino acids. In germline, CDR1 is MNHNS, CDR2 SASEGT. The V end lost 6 bases, the J end lost 0 bases, and 12 bases lay between the germline ends. The CDR3: CASRAGVVSNQPQHF. The CDR3 DNA follows: TGTGCCAGCAGAGCAGGGGTTGTTAGCAATCAGCCCCAGCATTTT.

The chain employs TRBV2 and TRBJ1-1; no definite D call. The CDR3 consists of 12 residues. Germline CDR1 is SNHLY and CDR2 is FYNNEI. Trimming stripped 5 bases from V and 7 bases from J, with 11 bases between. The CDR3 spells CASSSAGREAFF. Here the CDR3 DNA reads TGTGCCAGCAGTAGTGCAGGCCGTGAAGCTTTCTTT.

The table lists this clone with a few counts. This chain joins TRBV19 and TRBJ2-7; D possibly corresponds to TRBD2 (6 bases). Germline values: CDR1 LNHDA, CDR2 SQIVND (reference sequence). The CDR3 length is 12 residues. V lost 3 bases to trimming and J lost 8 bases, with 11 bases between them. The CDR3 DNA is TGTGCCAGTAGTATTTTGGGGGGTAAGCAGTACTTC. This gives the protein CASSILGGKQYF.

This chain joins TRBV2 and TRBJ1-4; 7 positions agree with TRBD1. Trimming at V came to 4 bases and at J to 16 bases, leaving 12 bases not matched to a gene. CDR1 SNHLY and CDR2 FYNNEI come from the germline V gene. The CDR3 loop spans 13 amino acids. The CDR3 DNA sequence: TGTGCCAGCAGTGGGGTCGGACAGGTTGAGCAGTTTTTT. Its protein product is CASSGVGQVEQFF.

The rearrangement uses TRBV7-3 and TRBJ1-1; maybe TRBD1 (5 bases). The length of the CDR3 is 14 residues. Germline V gives CDR1 SGHTA, CDR2 FQGTGA. The V gene lost 2 bases and the J gene lost 2 bases, with 9 bases spanning the gap. The CDR3 loop reads CASSLGTVNTEAFF. The CDR3 DNA is TGTGCCAGCAGCTTAGGGACGGTAAACACTGAAGCTTTCTTT.

This chain connects TRBV14 to TRBJ2-7, with 7 bases that match TRBD2. The CDR3 is 12 residues long. Germline V gene data show CDR1 as SGHDN and CDR2 as FVKESK. Trimming cost V 4 bases and J 9 bases; bases outside gene matches: 6. In nucleotides, the CDR3 is TGTGCCAGCAGCCCGGGAGGTCTGGGGCAGTACTTC. This gives the protein CASSPGGLGQYF.

The chain uses TRBV7-9 and TRBJ2-1; 10 bases align to TRBD1. Germline CDR1 reads SEHNR; CDR2 reads FQNEAQ (reference sequence). Trimming took 4 bases from V and 7 from J; bases not matched to a gene: 10. The CDR3 loop spans 16 amino acids. CDR3 sequence (DNA): TGTGCCAGCAGCTCGTGGGACAGGGGTGCTTATAATGAGCAGTTCTTC. Translation gives CASSSWDRGAYNEQFF.

This sequence joins TRBV5-1 and TRBJ1-2; 10 nucleotides line up with TRBD1. There are 13 residues in the CDR3. Losses at the gene ends were 4 bases for V and 8 bases for J; bases not matched to a gene: 5. Germline CDR1 is SGHRS and CDR2 is YFSETQ. DNA for the CDR3: TGCGCCAGCAGCCTGGGACAGGGGAAGGGCTACACCTTC. Translated, it gives CASSLGQGKGYTF.

The table lists this clone with a few counts. The chain combines TRBV7-9 with TRBJ1-1, with D hard to call. This CDR3 has 10 residues. The germline CDR1 and CDR2 sequences are SEHNR and FQNEAQ (reference sequence). Trimming pared 5 bases from V and 8 bases from J, leaving 6 bases between. CDR3 protein: CASSGGEAFF. DNA of the CDR3: TGTGCCAGCAGCGGTGGAGAAGCTTTCTTT.

The V call is TRBV9, the J call TRBJ2-5, with 10 nucleotides matching TRBD2. The CDR3 extends over 13 amino acids. The junction had 4 bases not matched to a gene; V was cut back by 4 bases and J by 7 bases. Germline assignment: CDR1 SGDLS and CDR2 YYNGEE. The CDR3 loop reads CASSSRLAGTQYF. CDR3 nucleotide sequence: TGTGCCAGCAGCTCCAGACTAGCGGGGACCCAGTACTTC.

This rearrangement joins TRBV7-9 to TRBJ2-7; 7 nucleotides line up with TRBD2. V trimming: 3 bases; J trimming: 0 bases; junction bases outside the gene matches: 2. Germline assignment: CDR1 SEHNR and CDR2 FQNEAQ (reference sequence). CDR3 length: 14 amino acids. The chain's CDR3 is CASSLSGVSYEQYF. CDR3 nucleotide sequence: TGTGCCAGCAGCTTGAGCGGGGTCTCCTACGAGCAGTACTTC.

The chain uses TRBV4-3 and TRBJ1-1; D is uncertain. V shed 4 bases and J shed 4 bases, with 13 bases lying between them. The CDR3 is 14 amino acids. Germline lookup yields CDR1 LGHNA and CDR2 YSLEER. CDR3 sequence: CASSPREGSTEAFF. The CDR3 region has the DNA TGCGCCAGCAGCCCCCGAGAGGGTTCCACTGAAGCTTTCTTT.

The V gene is TRBV2, the J gene TRBJ1-5, with D possibly matching TRBD1 (6 bases). Between the trimmed V and J ends, which lost 7 bases and 1 base, there was a span of 8 bases. The CDR3 covers 13 residues. Per the germline V gene, CDR1 is SNHLY and CDR2 is FYNNEI. The CDR3 sequence is CASKGGSNQPQHF. DNA of the CDR3: TGTGCCAGCAAGGGGGGCAGCAATCAGCCCCAGCATTTT. The whole variable domain, filled in from reference TRBV2 and TRBJ1-5, reads EPEVTQTPSHQVTQMGQEVILRCVPISNHLYFYWYRQILGQKVEFLVSFYNNEISEKSEIFDDQFSVERPDGSNFTLKIRSTKLEDSAMYFCASKGGSNQPQHFGDGTRLSIL.

The CDR3 bases are TGTGCCACCAGCAGAGATTTAGGTGGGGCCGGAGAGACCCAGTACTTC. This codes for CATSRDLGGAGETQYF. This rearrangement joins TRBV15 to TRBJ2-5, with a tentative D call TRBD1 (5 bases). Germline CDR1 LNHNV, CDR2 YYDKDF (reference sequence). This CDR3 comprises 16 residues. With 0 bases removed from V and 4 bases from J, the gap between germline ends came to 15 bases.

The chain uses TRBV11-2 and TRBJ1-2, with 10 bases that match TRBD1. Trimming at V came to 6 bases and at J to 6 bases, leaving 4 bases not matched to a gene. Germline CDR1 is SGHAT and CDR2 is FQNNGV. CDR3 length equals 13 residues. CDR3 bases: TGTGCCAGCAGACGGACAGGGGGGCATGGCTACACCTTC. This encodes CASRRTGGHGYTF.

The chain uses TRBV7-3 and TRBJ2-7; 8 nucleotides match TRBD1. Unmatched junction bases numbered 10, after V lost 5 bases and J lost 4 bases. Germline assignment: CDR1 SGHTA and CDR2 FQGTGA. CDR3 length: 15 residues. The DNA for the CDR3 is TGTGCCAGCAGCCCACAGGGGGGCCTTGGGTACGAGCAGTACTTC. The encoded protein is CASSPQGGLGYEQYF.

The J gene is TRBJ2-5, the V gene TRBV18, with D perhaps TRBD2 (6 bases). Looked up from germline, CDR1 is KGHSH and CDR2 is LQKENI. With 3 bases removed from V and 4 bases from J, the gap between germline ends came to 18 bases. This CDR3 comprises 16 residues. CDR3 in amino acids: CASSPPRGQEGETQYF. The CDR3 DNA reads as TGTGCCAGCTCACCTCCGAGGGGCCAGGAGGGAGAGACCCAGTACTTC.

The chain recombines TRBV18 with TRBJ1-6, with D unresolved. Germline CDR1 is KGHSH and CDR2 is LQKENI. This CDR3 has 14 amino acids. Between the trimmed V and J ends, which lost 3 bases and 7 bases, there was a span of 10 bases. Here the CDR3 reads CASSPVAGNSPLHF. The CDR3 DNA is TGTGCCAGCTCACCTGTGGCGGGGAATTCACCCCTCCACTTT.

The table lists this clone with a few counts. V usage is TRBV4-1 and J usage is TRBJ2-2, with D perhaps matching TRBD2 (7 bases). Germline-derived CDR1 and CDR2 are MGHRA and YSYEKL. V lost 3 bases, J lost 8 bases, and 25 bases lay in between. This CDR3 spans 18 amino acids. The CDR3 region is CASSHRGGPKAIGGELFF. In DNA form, the CDR3 reads TGCGCCAGCAGCCACCGCGGGGGCCCTAAAGCCATAGGGGGGGAGCTGTTTTTT.

This chain uses TRBV5-1 with TRBJ2-5, with D uncertain. The CDR3 consists of 13 residues. Trimming shortened V by 2 bases and J by 2 bases, and 7 bases separated the two germline ends. Germline CDR1 reads SGHRS; CDR2 reads YFSETQ. Here the CDR3 reads CASSLGTQETQYF. As DNA, the CDR3 is TGCGCCAGCAGCTTAGGTACACAAGAGACCCAGTACTTC.

The chain couples TRBV6-4 to TRBJ1-2; D gene unclear. The CDR3 sequence is 15 residues long. The V gene's germline CDR1 is MRHNA and CDR2 SNTAGT. The ends were cut back, 4 bases at V and 3 bases at J, with 15 bases in the middle. CDR3 DNA: TGTGCCAGCAGTGTCCCGAGCGGGGATGACTATGGCTACACCTTC. This translates into CASSVPSGDDYGYTF.

The gene calls are TRBV4-1 and TRBJ1-2; D ambiguous. The CDR3 covers 17 residues. Looked up from germline, CDR1 is MGHRA and CDR2 is YSYEKL. V was pared by 1 base and J by 0 bases, with 15 bases between. CDR3 coding DNA: TGCGCCAGCAGCCAAGGAACCTCTCTGGTGGCTAACTATGGCTACACCTTC. Amino acid sequence: CASSQGTSLVANYGYTF.

The chain carries TRBV7-2 and TRBJ1-2; D not resolved. This CDR3 spans 15 amino acids. CDR1 is SGHTA and CDR2 is FQGNSA in the germline V gene. With 1 base removed from V and 8 bases from J, the gap between germline ends came to 17 bases. CDR3 DNA sequence: TGTGCCAGCAGCTTAGGTTCGGGGTTGATAAGGGGCTACACCTTC. This gives the protein CASSLGSGLIRGYTF.

The chain links TRBV6-5 to TRBJ2-3; the D call may be TRBD1 or TRBD2 (6 bases each). This CDR3 comprises 13 residues. The germline V and J ends were trimmed by 8 bases and 4 bases, with 13 bases remaining between them. Germline CDR1 is MNHEY and CDR2 is SVGAGI. CDR3 in DNA: TGTGCCAGCTCGGTCGGGGGCCCAGATACGCAGTATTTT. Protein product: CASSVGGPDTQYF.

The chain couples TRBV4-2 to TRBJ1-6; D call uncertain. CDR3 length: 14 amino acids. With 0 bases removed from V and 5 bases from J, the gap between germline ends came to 5 bases. In germline, CDR1 is LGHNA, CDR2 YNFKEQ. In nucleotides, the CDR3 is TGTGCCAGCAGCCAAGATACGAATAATTCACCCCTCCACTTT. This encodes CASSQDTNNSPLHF.